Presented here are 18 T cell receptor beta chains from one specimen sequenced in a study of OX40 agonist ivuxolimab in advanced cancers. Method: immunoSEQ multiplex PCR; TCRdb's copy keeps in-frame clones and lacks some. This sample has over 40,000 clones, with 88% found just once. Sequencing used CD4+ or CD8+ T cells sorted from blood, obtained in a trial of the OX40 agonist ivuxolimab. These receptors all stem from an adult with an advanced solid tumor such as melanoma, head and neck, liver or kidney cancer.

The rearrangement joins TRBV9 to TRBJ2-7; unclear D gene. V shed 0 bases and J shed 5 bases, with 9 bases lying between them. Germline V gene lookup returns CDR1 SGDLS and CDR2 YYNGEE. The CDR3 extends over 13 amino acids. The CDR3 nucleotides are TGTGCCAGCAGCGTAGCCCTCTCTAACGAGCAGTACTTC. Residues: CASSVALSNEQYF.

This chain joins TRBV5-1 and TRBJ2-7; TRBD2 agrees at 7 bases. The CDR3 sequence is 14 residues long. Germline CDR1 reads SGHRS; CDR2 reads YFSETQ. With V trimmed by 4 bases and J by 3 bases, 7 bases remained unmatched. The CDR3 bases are TGCGCCAGCAGCGAACCCGGGACTAACTACGAGCAGTACTTC. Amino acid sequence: CASSEPGTNYEQYF.

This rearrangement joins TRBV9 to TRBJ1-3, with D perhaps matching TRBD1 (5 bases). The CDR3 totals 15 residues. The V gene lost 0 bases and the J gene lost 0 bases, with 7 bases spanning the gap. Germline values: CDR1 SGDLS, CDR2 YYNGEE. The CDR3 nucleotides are TGTGCCAGCAGCGTAGCAGGGAGCTCTGGAAACACCATATATTTT. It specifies CASSVAGSSGNTIYF.

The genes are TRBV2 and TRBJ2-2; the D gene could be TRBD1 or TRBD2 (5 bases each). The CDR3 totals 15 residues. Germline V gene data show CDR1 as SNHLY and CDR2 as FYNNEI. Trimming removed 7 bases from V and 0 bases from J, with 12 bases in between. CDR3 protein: CASKKGTSNTGELFF. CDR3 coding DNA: TGTGCCAGCAAGAAGGGGACCTCGAACACCGGGGAGCTGTTTTTT. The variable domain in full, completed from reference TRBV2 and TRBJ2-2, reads EPEVTQTPSHQVTQMGQEVILRCVPISNHLYFYWYRQILGQKVEFLVSFYNNEISEKSEIFDDQFSVERPDGSNFTLKIRSTKLEDSAMYFCASKKGTSNTGELFFGEGSRLTVL.

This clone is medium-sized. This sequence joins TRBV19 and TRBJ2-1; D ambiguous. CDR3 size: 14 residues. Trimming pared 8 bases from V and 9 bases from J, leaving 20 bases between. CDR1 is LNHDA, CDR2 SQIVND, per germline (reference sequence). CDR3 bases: TGTGCCAGTGCCGGCCACACCCCTGAACTTGAGCAGTTCTTC. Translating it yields CASAGHTPELEQFF.

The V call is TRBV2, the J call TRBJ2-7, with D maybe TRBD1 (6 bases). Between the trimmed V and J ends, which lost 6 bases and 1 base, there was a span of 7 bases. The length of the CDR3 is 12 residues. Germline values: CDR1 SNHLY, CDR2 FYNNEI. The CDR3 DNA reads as TGTGCCAGCAGACAGGGTTCCTACGAGCAGTACTTC. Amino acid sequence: CASRQGSYEQYF.

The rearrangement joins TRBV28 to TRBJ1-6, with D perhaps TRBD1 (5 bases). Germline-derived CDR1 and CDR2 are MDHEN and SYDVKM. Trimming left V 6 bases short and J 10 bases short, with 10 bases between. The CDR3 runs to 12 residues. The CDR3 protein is CASRGTGSPLHF. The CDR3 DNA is TGTGCCAGCAGGGGGACCGGGTCACCCCTCCACTTT.

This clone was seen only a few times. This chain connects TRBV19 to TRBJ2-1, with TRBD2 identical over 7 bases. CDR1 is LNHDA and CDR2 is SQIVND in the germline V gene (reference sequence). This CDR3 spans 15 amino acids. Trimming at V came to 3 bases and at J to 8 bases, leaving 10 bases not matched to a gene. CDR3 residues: CASSMLLASDYEQFF. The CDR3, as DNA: TGTGCCAGTAGTATGTTACTAGCGAGTGATTATGAGCAGTTCTTC.

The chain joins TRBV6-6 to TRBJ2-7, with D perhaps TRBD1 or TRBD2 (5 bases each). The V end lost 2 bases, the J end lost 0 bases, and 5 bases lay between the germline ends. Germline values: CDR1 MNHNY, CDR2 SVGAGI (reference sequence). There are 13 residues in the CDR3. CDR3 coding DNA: TGTGCCAGCAGTTACGGGGGCTCCTACGAGCAGTACTTC. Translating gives CASSYGGSYEQYF.

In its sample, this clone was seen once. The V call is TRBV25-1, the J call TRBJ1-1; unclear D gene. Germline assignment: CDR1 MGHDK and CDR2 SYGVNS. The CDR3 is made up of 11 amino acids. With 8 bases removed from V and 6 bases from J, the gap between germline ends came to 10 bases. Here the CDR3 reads CASLDVAEAFF. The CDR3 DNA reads TGTGCCAGCCTTGATGTCGCTGAAGCTTTCTTT.

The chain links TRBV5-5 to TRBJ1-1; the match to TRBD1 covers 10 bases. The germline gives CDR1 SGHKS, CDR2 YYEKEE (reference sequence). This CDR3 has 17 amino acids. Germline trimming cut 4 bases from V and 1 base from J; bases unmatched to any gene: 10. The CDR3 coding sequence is TGTGCCAGCAGCCAGGGGACAGGGGTGCGGGGGAACACTGAAGCTTTCTTT. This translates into CASSQGTGVRGNTEAFF.

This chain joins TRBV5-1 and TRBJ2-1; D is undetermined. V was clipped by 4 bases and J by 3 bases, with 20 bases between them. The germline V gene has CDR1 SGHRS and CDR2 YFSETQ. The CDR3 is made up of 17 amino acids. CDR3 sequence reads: CASSLSLTSRNYNEQFF. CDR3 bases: TGCGCCAGCAGCCTTTCGTTGACGTCCCGCAACTACAATGAGCAGTTCTTC.

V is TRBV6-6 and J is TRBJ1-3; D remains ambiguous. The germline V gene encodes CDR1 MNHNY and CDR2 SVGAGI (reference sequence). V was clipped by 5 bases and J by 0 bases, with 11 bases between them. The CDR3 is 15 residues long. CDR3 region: CASSDPGSSGNTIYF. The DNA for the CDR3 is TGTGCCAGCAGTGACCCGGGCAGCTCTGGAAACACCATATATTTT.

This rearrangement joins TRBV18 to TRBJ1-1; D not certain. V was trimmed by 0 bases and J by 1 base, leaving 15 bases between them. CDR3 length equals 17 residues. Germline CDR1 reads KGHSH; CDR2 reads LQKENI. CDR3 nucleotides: TGTGCCAGCTCACCACCGTCTATCCGGGCCCAGAACACTGAAGCTTTCTTT. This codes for CASSPPSIRAQNTEAFF.

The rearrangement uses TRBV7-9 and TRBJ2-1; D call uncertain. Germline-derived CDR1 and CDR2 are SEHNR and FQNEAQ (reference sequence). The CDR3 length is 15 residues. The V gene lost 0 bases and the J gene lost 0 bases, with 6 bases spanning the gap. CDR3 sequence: CASSLAGSSYNEQFF. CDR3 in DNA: TGTGCCAGCAGCTTAGCGGGAAGCTCCTACAATGAGCAGTTCTTC.

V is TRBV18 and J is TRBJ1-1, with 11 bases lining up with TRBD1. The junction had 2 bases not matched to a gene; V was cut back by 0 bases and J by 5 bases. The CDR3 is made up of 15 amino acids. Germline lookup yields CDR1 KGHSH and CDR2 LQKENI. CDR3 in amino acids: CASSPPGTGGTEAFF. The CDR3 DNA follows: TGTGCCAGCTCACCACCCGGGACAGGGGGAACTGAAGCTTTCTTT.

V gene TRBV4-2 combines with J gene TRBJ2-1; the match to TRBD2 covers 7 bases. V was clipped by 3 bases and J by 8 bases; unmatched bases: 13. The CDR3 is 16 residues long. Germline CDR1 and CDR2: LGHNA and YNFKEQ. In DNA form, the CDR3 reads TGTGCCAGCAGCCAGGGGGGGGACGGGAGGTTCGATGAGCAGTTCTTC. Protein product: CASSQGGDGRFDEQFF.

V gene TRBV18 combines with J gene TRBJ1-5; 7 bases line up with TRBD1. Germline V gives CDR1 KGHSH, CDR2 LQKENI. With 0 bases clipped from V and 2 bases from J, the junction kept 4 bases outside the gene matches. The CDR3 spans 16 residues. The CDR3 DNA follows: TGTGCCAGCTCACCACCAAACAGGGGTGGCAATCAGCCCCAGCATTTT. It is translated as CASSPPNRGGNQPQHF. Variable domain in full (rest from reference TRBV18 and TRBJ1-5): NAGVMQNPRHLVRRRGQEARLRCSPMKGHSHVYWYRQLPEEGLKFMVYLQKENIIDESGMPKERFSAEFPKEGPSILRIQQVVRGDSAAYFCASSPPNRGGNQPQHFGDGTRLSIL.